These 3 T cell receptor beta chains share one sample of origin, sequenced in a study of T cell changes during pregnancy in multiple sclerosis. Profiled with immunoSEQ multiplex PCR; TCRdb holds only in-frame clones, not every one. The sample includes about 42,000 clones, 91% of them seen just once. The sample in question was CD4+ T cells from peripheral blood mononuclear cells, obtained after pregnancy. The source of these receptors is a female donor in good health, enrolled as a control in a pregnancy study.

The chain employs TRBV5-4 and TRBJ2-7; perhaps TRBD2 as D (6 bases). The length of the CDR3 is 12 residues. Trimming removed 4 bases at V and 3 bases at J, with 8 bases between. CDR1 is SGHNT, CDR2 YYREEE, per germline (reference sequence). CDR3 amino acids: CASSREYYEQYF. The CDR3, as DNA: TGTGCCAGCAGCCGGGAGTACTACGAGCAGTACTTC. Looking up the rest from reference TRBV5-4 and TRBJ2-7 gives the full variable domain: ETGVTQSPTHLIKTRGQQVTLRCSSQSGHNTVSWYQQALGQGPQFIFQYYREEENGRGNFPPRFSGLQFPNYSSELNVNALELDDSALYLCASSREYYEQYFGPGTRLTVT.

The genes are TRBV9 and TRBJ1-1; weak D call: TRBD1 (6 bases). CDR1 is SGDLS and CDR2 is YYNGEE in the germline V gene. The CDR3 covers 15 residues. Trimming removed 0 bases from V and 1 base from J, with 10 bases in between. CDR3 residues: CASSVGGRGNTEAFF. The CDR3 DNA is TGTGCCAGCAGCGTAGGGGGGCGCGGGAACACTGAAGCTTTCTTT.

V gene TRBV15 combines with J gene TRBJ2-7, with D possibly TRBD2 on 7 matching bases. Deletions cut 6 bases from V and 0 bases from J, with 15 bases between. Germline V lookup: CDR1 LNHNV, CDR2 YYDKDF (reference sequence). This CDR3 region has 15 residues. The CDR3 here is CATRGGTSSSYEQYF. The CDR3 DNA reads TGTGCCACCAGGGGGGGGACAAGTAGCTCCTACGAGCAGTACTTC. Full variable domain (outside the CDR3, taken from reference TRBV15 and TRBJ2-7): DAMVIQNPRYQVTQFGKPVTLSCSQTLNHNVMYWYQQKSSQAPKLLFHYYDKDFNNEADTPDNFQSRRPNTSFCFLDIRSPGLGDTAMYLCATRGGTSSSYEQYFGPGTRLTVT.